This T cell receptor beta chain is drawn from a study of blood T cells in healthy people across ages. Using a J-beta primer mix together with a sample-barcoded 5' primer, a second PCR was run for about 7 to 12 cycles. TCRdb itself ran the 5' RACE reads through MiXCR, one entry per CDR3 protein. The sample carries over a million distinct CDR3 sequences, 35% to 45% recorded once. Isolated per sample were at least 6 million PBMCs. With each sample, at least 5.5 micrograms of total RNA were extracted. This clonotype was seen more than once but under ten times. Trimming took 0 bases from V and 0 from J, leaving 12 bases between them. From germline, CDR1 is SGDLS and CDR2 YYNGEE. CDR3 length equals 17 residues.

This chain joins TRBV9 and TRBJ2-2; no reliable D call. The TCR originated in a woman between 18 and 29 years old in good health. Source material: blood. CDR3 sequence: CASSVAFEGPNTGELFF. For the CDR3, the DNA is TGTGCCAGCAGCGTAGCATTTGAAGGGCCGAACACCGGGGAGCTGTTTTTT.